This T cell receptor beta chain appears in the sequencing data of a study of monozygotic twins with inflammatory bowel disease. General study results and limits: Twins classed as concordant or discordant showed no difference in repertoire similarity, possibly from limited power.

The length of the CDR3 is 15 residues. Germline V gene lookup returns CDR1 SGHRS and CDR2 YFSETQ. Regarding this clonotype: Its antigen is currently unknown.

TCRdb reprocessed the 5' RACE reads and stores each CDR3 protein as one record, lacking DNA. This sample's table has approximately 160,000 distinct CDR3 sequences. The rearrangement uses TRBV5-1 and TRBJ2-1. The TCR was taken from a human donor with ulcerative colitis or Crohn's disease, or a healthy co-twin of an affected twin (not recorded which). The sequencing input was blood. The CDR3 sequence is CASSLGFGVYNEQFF.